The 5 T cell receptor beta chains in this list originate from one sample, sequenced in a study of blood T cell repertoires in COVID-19. Repertoires were generated with immunoSEQ multiplex PCR, while TCRdb's copy carries only in-frame clones and drops some. Counted here are 150,000 to 200,000 clones, around 80% occurring once; the ten biggest clones make up less than 6%. Material for sequencing was PBMCs or T cells enriched from blood (not recorded which). The receptors stem from a man in his forties who had recovered from COVID-19.

The chain joins TRBV5-1 to TRBJ1-4, with 9 bases lining up with TRBD1. Trimming took 3 bases from V and 4 from J; bases not matched to a gene: 1. Germline V gene lookup returns CDR1 SGHRS and CDR2 YFSETQ. This CDR3 comprises 14 residues. For the CDR3, the DNA is TGCGCCAGCAGCTCGGACAGGGGTAATGAAAAACTGTTTTTT. This translates into CASSSDRGNEKLFF. Variable domain in full (rest from reference TRBV5-1 and TRBJ1-4): KAGVTQTPRYLIKTRGQQVTLSCSPISGHRSVSWYQQTPGQGLQFLFEYFSETQRNKGNFPGRFSGRQFSNSRSEMNVSTLELGDSALYLCASSSDRGNEKLFFGSGTQLSVL.

Only a few counts were recorded for this clone. The chain recombines TRBV5-1 with TRBJ2-7; 8 positions agree with TRBD2. This CDR3 region has 14 residues. The germline CDR1 and CDR2 sequences are SGHRS and YFSETQ. The V segment lost 1 base and the J segment 3 bases; nucleotides outside the gene matches: 3. In DNA, the CDR3 is TGCGCCAGCAGCTTGAGCGGGGGCTTCTACGAGCAGTACTTC. Protein product: CASSLSGGFYEQYF.

The genes are TRBV3-1 (or the pseudogene TRBV3-2) and TRBJ2-2; D is ambiguous. The CDR3 length is 15 residues. From germline, CDR1 is LGHDT and CDR2 YNNKEL (reference sequence). V gave up 5 bases and J gave up 4 bases, with 14 bases separating them. This CDR3 reads CASSSTPGATGELFF. In DNA form, the CDR3 reads TGTGCCAGCAGCTCTACGCCCGGAGCCACCGGGGAGCTGTTTTTT.

The rearrangement links TRBV5-1 to TRBJ1-4; D is perhaps TRBD1 (6 bases). The germline CDR1 and CDR2 sequences are SGHRS and YFSETQ. CDR3 length: 14 residues. Trimming shortened V by 1 base and J by 8 bases, and 12 bases separated the two germline ends. CDR3 region: CASSLSGVREKLFF. Written as DNA, the CDR3 is TGCGCCAGCAGCTTGTCAGGGGTTCGGGAAAAACTGTTTTTT.

The CDR3 DNA reads TGTGCCAGTAGCCCTCTCCGGGACAGCTGGGGAAATCAGCCCCAGCATTTT. Translated: CASSPLRDSWGNQPQHF. This chain joins TRBV19 and TRBJ1-5; 7 nucleotides match TRBD1. This CDR3 has 17 residues. With 6 bases clipped from V and 4 bases from J, the junction kept 15 bases outside the gene matches. Germline values: CDR1 LNHDA, CDR2 SQIVND (reference sequence).